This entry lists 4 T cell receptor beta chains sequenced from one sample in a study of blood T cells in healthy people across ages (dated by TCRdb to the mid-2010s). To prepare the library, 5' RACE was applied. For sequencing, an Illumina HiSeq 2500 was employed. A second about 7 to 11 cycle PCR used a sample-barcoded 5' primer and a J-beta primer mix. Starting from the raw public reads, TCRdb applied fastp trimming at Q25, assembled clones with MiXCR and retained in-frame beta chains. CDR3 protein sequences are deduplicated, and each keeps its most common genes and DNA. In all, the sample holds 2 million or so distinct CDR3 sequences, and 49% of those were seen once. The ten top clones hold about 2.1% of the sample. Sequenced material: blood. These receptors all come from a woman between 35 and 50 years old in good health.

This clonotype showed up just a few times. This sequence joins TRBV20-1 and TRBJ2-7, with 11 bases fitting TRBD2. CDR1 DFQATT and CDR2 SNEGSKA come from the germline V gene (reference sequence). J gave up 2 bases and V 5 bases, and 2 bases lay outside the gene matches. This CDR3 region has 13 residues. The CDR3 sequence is CSAPSGGPYEQYF. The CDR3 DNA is TGCAGTGCTCCTAGCGGGGGGCCCTACGAGCAGTACTTC.

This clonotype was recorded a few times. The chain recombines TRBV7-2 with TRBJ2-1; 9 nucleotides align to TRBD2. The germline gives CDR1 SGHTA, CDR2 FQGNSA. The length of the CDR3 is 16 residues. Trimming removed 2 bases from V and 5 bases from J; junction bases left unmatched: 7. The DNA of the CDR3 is TGTGCCAGCAGCTTATACTCGGAGCGGGGGGACAATGAGCAGTTCTTC. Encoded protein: CASSLYSERGDNEQFF.

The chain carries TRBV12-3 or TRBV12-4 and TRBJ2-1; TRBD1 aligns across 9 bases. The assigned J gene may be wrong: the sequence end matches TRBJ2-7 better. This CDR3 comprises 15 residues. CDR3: CANSPDRGTYNEQYF. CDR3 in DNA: TGTGCCAACAGCCCAGACAGGGGGACCTACAATGAGCAGTACTTC.

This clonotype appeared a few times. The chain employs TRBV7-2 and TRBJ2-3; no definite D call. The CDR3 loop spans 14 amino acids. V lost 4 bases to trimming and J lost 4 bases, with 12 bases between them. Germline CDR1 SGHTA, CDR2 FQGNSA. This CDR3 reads CASSSDGGPDTQYF. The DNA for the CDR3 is TGTGCCAGCAGCTCCGACGGTGGGCCAGATACGCAGTATTTT.